Listed below are T cell receptor beta chains from one sample, sequenced in a study of blood T cell repertoires in COVID-19. Sequenced by immunoSEQ multiplex PCR; TCRdb stores in-frame clones only, minus some. Of about 330,000 clones listed, less than 90% are singletons. Sequencing used PBMCs or T cells enriched from blood (not recorded which). The receptors shown here come from a woman aged 25 to 39 who had recovered from COVID-19. Both conserved end residues are part of each CDR3.

j_call	v_call	cdr3_aa
TRBJ2-1	TRBV7-2	CASSLATSNEQFF
TRBJ1-2	TRBV29-1	CSVGGQGNYGYTF
TRBJ2-7	TRBV6-2/TRBV6-3	CASSYPYRATSSYEQYF
TRBJ1-1	TRBV5-1	CASSSQTNTEAFF
TRBJ1-5	TRBV28	CASSLGEGGQPQHF
TRBJ1-4	TRBV5-4	CASSLEPGQITNEKLFF
TRBJ1-3	TRBV27	CASSSELSGNTIYF
TRBJ1-2	TRBV7-8	CASSLPDIYGYTF
TRBJ2-7	TRBV2	CASARTSGPYEQYF
TRBJ1-1	TRBV19	CASSPAIGGDEAFF
TRBJ1-5	TRBV28	CASSPRGRYQPQHF
TRBJ1-5	TRBV28	CASSLSDRGGGGQPQHF
TRBJ2-4	TRBV7-9	CASSSPQGAVDIQYF
TRBJ2-7	TRBV5-4	CASSDGQGVMYEQYF
TRBJ2-5	TRBV18	CASSPPERGETQYF
TRBJ2-7	TRBV29-1	CSVETSGVTYEQYF
TRBJ2-5	TRBV2	CASRVDISETQYF
TRBJ1-5	TRBV2	CASSEIIAGAGHQPQHF
TRBJ2-1	TRBV4-1	CASSQDTPPLAGRVHEQFF
TRBJ1-2	TRBV2	CASSEQGATNYGYTF
TRBJ1-2	TRBV20-1	CSQGGYGYTF
TRBJ2-1	TRBV19	CASSIGPGDPGNEQFF
TRBJ1-1	TRBV3-1/TRBV3-2	CASSQVARYEAFF
TRBJ2-4	TRBV6-6	CASSPQTGGLAKNIQYF
TRBJ1-5	TRBV18	CASSPSARGNQPQHF
TRBJ2-5	TRBV6-5	CASSYRDRGIETQYF
TRBJ2-7	TRBV28	CASTSPSGIGYEQYF
TRBJ2-1	TRBV18	CATSPGTGYNEQFF
TRBJ1-2	TRBV28	CASSSLGARDYTF
TRBJ1-1	TRBV6-5	CASSYSSVNTEAFF
TRBJ1-2	TRBV6-2/TRBV6-3	CASSQQGGWGGYTF
TRBJ2-7	TRBV5-1	CASSLAGDGYEQYF
TRBJ2-5	TRBV7-9	CASSPWTGGETQYF
TRBJ2-3	TRBV2	CASSSLTGEDTQYF
TRBJ1-2	TRBV28	CASSLGSSGYGYTF
TRBJ1-1	TRBV4-1	CASSPGTAHTEAFF
TRBJ1-5	TRBV2	CASSEETGAFNQPQHF
TRBJ1-5	TRBV2	CASVRDSNQPQHF
TRBJ2-1	TRBV7-9	CASSLPGGSYNEQFF
TRBJ1-5	TRBV7-2	CASSFAGTGVQPQHF
TRBJ1-1	TRBV2	CASRTQGPNTEAFF
TRBJ2-3	TRBV30	CAWIPAGGPDTQYF
TRBJ2-7	TRBV14	CASSQGTSAYEQYF
TRBJ1-3	TRBV7-8	CASSLAGGRGFRDDSGNTIYF
TRBJ2-1	TRBV5-4	CASSTRGRTYNEQFF
TRBJ1-1	TRBV28	CASSLAGGANTEAFF
TRBJ2-7	TRBV7-8	CASSSRRGTTYEQYF
TRBJ2-5	TRBV19	CASSRRGGGETQYF
TRBJ2-6	TRBV20-1	CSASYSGANVLTF
TRBJ1-5	TRBV10-3	CAISESTGEAPQHF
TRBJ1-5	TRBV27	CASQGGIDQPQHF